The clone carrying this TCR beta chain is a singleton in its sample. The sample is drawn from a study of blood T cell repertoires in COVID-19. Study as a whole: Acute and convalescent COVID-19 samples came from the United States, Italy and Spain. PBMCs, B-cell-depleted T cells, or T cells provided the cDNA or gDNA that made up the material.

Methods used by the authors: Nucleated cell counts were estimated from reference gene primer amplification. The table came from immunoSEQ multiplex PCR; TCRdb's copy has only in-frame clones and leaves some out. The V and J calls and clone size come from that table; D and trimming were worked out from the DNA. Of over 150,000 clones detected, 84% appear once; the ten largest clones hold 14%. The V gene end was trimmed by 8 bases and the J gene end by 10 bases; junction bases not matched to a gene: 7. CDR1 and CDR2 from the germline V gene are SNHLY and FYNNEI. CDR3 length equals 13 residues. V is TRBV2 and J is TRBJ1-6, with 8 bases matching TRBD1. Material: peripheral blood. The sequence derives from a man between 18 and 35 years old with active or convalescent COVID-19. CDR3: CASHGQGGSPLHF. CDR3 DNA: TGTGCCAGCCATGGACAGGGTGGATCACCCCTCCACTTT.